A selection of T cell receptor beta chains follows, all from one sample in a study of blood T cells in healthy people across ages. One entry per CDR3 protein, called by TCRdb with MiXCR from the 5' RACE reads. This table has just over 1 million distinct CDR3 sequences, around 45% appearing once. The source material was blood. The receptors stem from a woman aged 60-75 years in good health. The CDR3 runs from the conserved cysteine through the conserved F or W. The order of the fields is J gene, clone size, D gene, V gene, CDR3 protein, CDR3 DNA. The D gene is left open where the match is weak. Rows may omit the clone size; those that give it use once, few, many or a size class.

TRBJ2-3 | few | . | TRBV10-3 | CAIRGGISTDTQYF | TGTGCCATCCGGGGTGGGATTTCCACAGATACGCAGTATTTT
TRBJ2-7 | few | TRBD2 | TRBV7-2 | CASSFAAGGVEQYF | TGTGCCAGCAGCTTTGCAGCGGGAGGAGTCGAGCAGTACTTC
TRBJ2-3 | . | . | TRBV7-2 | CASSLMGREPHTDTQYF | TGTGCCAGCAGCTTAATGGGGCGGGAACCCCACACAGATACGCAGTATTTT
TRBJ2-5 | few | . | TRBV25-1 | CASSQDGGAQYF | TGTGCCAGCAGTCAGGACGGCGGAGCCCAGTACTTC
TRBJ2-3 | . | . | TRBV6-2/TRBV6-3 | CASSYSMGYSTDTQYF | TGTGCCAGCAGTTACTCGATGGGGTATAGCACAGATACGCAGTATTTT
TRBJ2-3 | few | TRBD1 | TRBV27 | CASTKRPRTGPTTDTQYF | TGTGCCAGCACAAAAAGACCGCGGACAGGACCCACCACAGATACGCAGTATTTT
TRBJ1-2 | many | . | TRBV12-3/TRBV12-4 | CASSLGANYGYTF | TGTGCCAGCAGTTTAGGGGCTAACTATGGCTACACCTTC
TRBJ2-3 | . | . | TRBV5-1 | CASSYGAWTDTQYF | TGCGCCAGCAGCTACGGGGCTTGGACAGATACGCAGTATTTT
TRBJ2-5 | few | TRBD1 | TRBV29-1 | CSVETAGGGIETQYF | TGCAGCGTTGAAACGGCAGGGGGCGGTATAGAGACCCAGTACTTC
TRBJ2-1 | . | . | TRBV11-2 | CASSYRALERNEQFF | TGTGCCAGCAGCTACCGGGCCCTTGAAAGGAATGAGCAGTTCTTC
TRBJ2-7 | few | TRBD2 | TRBV5-6 | CASSFYLAGVGEQYF | TGTGCCAGCAGCTTCTATCTAGCGGGAGTTGGCGAGCAGTACTTC
TRBJ2-1 | few | TRBD1 | TRBV27 | CASSLLTGTGVPYNEQFF | TGTGCCAGCAGCCTCCTAACCGGGACAGGGGTTCCCTACAATGAGCAGTTCTTC
TRBJ2-1 | few | TRBD1 | TRBV12-3/TRBV12-4 | CASRTGGVNEQFF | TGTGCCAGCAGGACAGGGGGTGTTAATGAGCAGTTCTTC
TRBJ2-1 | . | TRBD1 | TRBV18 | CASSPQRDRGRDEQFF | TGTGCCAGCTCACCCCAGAGGGACAGGGGTCGCGATGAGCAGTTCTTC
TRBJ1-1 | few | TRBD1 | TRBV28 | CASDQTGGNTEAFF | TGTGCCAGCGACCAGACAGGGGGGAACACTGAAGCTTTCTTT
TRBJ2-1 | . | . | TRBV6-5 | CASSSTPMGYNEQFF | TGTGCCAGCAGTTCGACTCCTATGGGGTACAATGAGCAGTTCTTC
TRBJ2-7 | few | TRBD2 | TRBV2 | CAGTSGESYEQYF | TGTGCCGGAACTAGCGGGGAGTCCTACGAGCAGTACTTC
TRBJ1-5 | . | TRBD1 | TRBV12-3/TRBV12-4 | CASSPDRGYSNQPQHF | TGTGCCAGCAGCCCCGACAGGGGATATAGCAATCAGCCCCAGCATTTT
TRBJ2-1 | . | . | TRBV20-1 | CSAGLPGNEQFF | TGCAGTGCCGGGCTCCCGGGCAATGAGCAGTTCTTC
TRBJ2-4 | . | TRBD2 | TRBV30 | CACLLAGDEQYF | TGTGCCTGCCTCCTAGCGGGAGATGAGCAGTACTTC
TRBJ2-7 | . | . | TRBV19 | CASSTPAGSLYEQYF | TGTGCCAGTAGTACCCCGGCGGGGTCCCTCTACGAGCAGTACTTC
TRBJ2-7 | . | . | TRBV18 | CASSPGEGGSYEQYF | TGTGCCAGCTCACCTGGCGAGGGGGGCTCCTACGAGCAGTACTTC
TRBJ1-4 | once | . | TRBV6-5 | CASSYSGPGGGEKLFF | TGTGCCAGCAGTTACTCGGGCCCGGGAGGAGGCGAAAAACTGTTTTTT
TRBJ2-1 | few | TRBD2 | TRBV29-1 | CSVEDGLAGLNEQFF | TGCAGCGTTGAAGATGGGCTAGCGGGTTTGAATGAGCAGTTCTTC
TRBJ1-1 | . | . | TRBV4-1 | CASSQGPGNAEAFF | TGCGCCAGCAGCCAAGGCCCCGGGAACGCTGAAGCTTTCTTT
TRBJ2-5 | . | . | TRBV30 | CAWSARTGETQYF | TGTGCCTGGAGTGCCCGGACGGGGGAGACCCAGTACTTC
TRBJ2-3 | . | TRBD1 | TRBV6-5 | CASSYTDRAPTDTQYF | TGTGCCAGCAGTTATACAGACAGGGCGCCCACAGATACGCAGTATTTT
TRBJ2-1 | few | TRBD2 | TRBV15 | CATSGGLGRNEQFF | TGTGCCACCTCCGGGGGGTTGGGGCGCAATGAGCAGTTCTTC
TRBJ2-3 | . | TRBD1 | TRBV6-4 | CASRRTGLTDTQYF | TGTGCCAGCAGGAGGACAGGGCTCACAGATACGCAGTATTTT
TRBJ2-7 | . | . | TRBV2 | CASRRDRSGEQYF | TGTGCCAGCAGAAGGGACCGTTCTGGCGAGCAGTACTTC
TRBJ2-1 | . | . | TRBV12-3/TRBV12-4 | CASTPGTDEQFF | TGTGCCAGCACCCCCGGGACGGACGAGCAGTTCTTC
TRBJ2-7 | few | TRBD1 | TRBV2 | CASRRQGLYEQYF | TGTGCCAGCAGGCGACAGGGTCTCTACGAGCAGTACTTC
TRBJ1-5 | . | . | TRBV7-9 | CASSLAPAGQPQHF | TGTGCCAGCAGCTTAGCCCCGGCCGGGCAGCCCCAGCATTTT
TRBJ2-5 | . | . | TRBV18 | CASSPVSGAETQYF | TGTGCCAGCTCACCAGTGTCGGGGGCCGAGACCCAGTACTTC
TRBJ2-1 | . | TRBD2 | TRBV7-9 | CASSFFPRTSMNNEQFF | TGTGCCAGCAGCTTCTTCCCTCGGACTAGCATGAACAATGAGCAGTTCTTC
TRBJ2-7 | . | TRBD1 | TRBV5-5 | CASILGQGPYEQYF | TGTGCCAGCATCCTCGGACAGGGCCCCTACGAGCAGTACTTC
TRBJ1-2 | . | TRBD1 | TRBV5-6 | CASTLTGDGYTF | TGTGCCAGCACCCTGACAGGGGATGGCTACACCTTC
TRBJ1-5 | few | . | TRBV25-1 | CASSDSRVGQPQHF | TGTGCCAGCAGTGATTCCAGGGTAGGTCAGCCCCAGCATTTT
TRBJ1-1 | . | TRBD1 | TRBV27 | CASQDAGGWTEAFF | TGTGCCAGTCAAGATGCAGGGGGCTGGACTGAAGCTTTCTTT
TRBJ1-2 | few | . | TRBV4-2 | CASSPSGGGYGYTF | TGTGCCAGCAGCCCCTCCGGGGGGGGCTATGGCTACACCTTC
TRBJ2-7 | . | . | TRBV14 | CASRISGPYNEQYF | TGTGCCAGCAGAATAAGCGGGCCTTACAATGAGCAGTACTTC
TRBJ1-2 | . | . | TRBV15 | CATSGGGEGYTF | TGTGCCACCAGCGGGGGAGGGGAGGGCTACACCTTC
TRBJ1-2 | . | . | TRBV28 | CASSLGARPGYTF | TGTGCCAGCAGTTTAGGGGCCAGACCCGGCTACACCTTC
TRBJ2-2 | once | . | TRBV11-2 | CASSLVGSTNTGELFF | TGTGCCAGCAGCTTAGTTGGGAGCACGAACACCGGGGAGCTGTTTTTT
TRBJ1-5 | once | . | TRBV7-8 | CASSLDYWVGGPDQPQHF | TGTGCCAGCAGCTTAGACTACTGGGTGGGCGGCCCTGATCAGCCCCAGCATTTT
TRBJ2-2 | few | TRBD1 | TRBV29-1 | CSARDRANTGELFF | TGCAGCGCCCGGGACAGAGCGAACACCGGGGAGCTGTTTTTT